This T cell receptor (beta chain) was sequenced in a study of blood T cell repertoires in COVID-19. Study details: Whether acute or convalescent, the COVID-19 samples came from the United States, Italy and Spain.

Some clones are missing from TCRdb's copy, which holds only in-frame ones; the method was immunoSEQ multiplex PCR. The sample gives about 17,000 clones, 78% of which show up once; approximately 23% is in the top ten. This clone occurred a few times. CDR1 SNHLY and CDR2 FYNNEI come from the germline V gene. Trimming took 6 bases from V and 3 from J, leaving 16 bases between them. CDR3 length: 15 residues. This TCR was sampled from a man in his sixties with active or convalescent COVID-19. The sample taken for sequencing was peripheral blood. This rearrangement joins TRBV2 to TRBJ2-3; D may be TRBD1 (6 bases). CDR3 sequence reads: CASRLIQGLTDTQYF. The CDR3 DNA follows: TGTGCCAGCAGATTAATACAGGGCTTGACAGATACGCAGTATTTT.